This T cell receptor (beta chain) was obtained from a study of blood T cell repertoires in COVID-19. Study context: From T cells, B-cell-depleted T cells, or PBMCs came the material, which was cDNA or gDNA.

Trimming took 3 bases from V and 10 from J, leaving 12 bases between them. CDR1 is MDHEN, CDR2 SYDVKM, per germline. This CDR3 has 12 residues. Clones were sequenced by immunoSEQ multiplex PCR, and TCRdb holds only the in-frame ones, with some missing. The sample holds 200,000 to 250,000 clones; around nine tenths are singletons and the top ten take over 4%. This clonotype was sampled from a woman aged 25 to 45 who had recovered from COVID-19. The sample was PBMCs or T cells enriched from blood (not recorded which). The V and J genes are TRBV28 and TRBJ1-1; D gene unclear. As DNA, the CDR3 is TGTGCCAGCAGTTTGGCAGGCAGTGGAGCTTTCTTT. Amino acids: CASSLAGSGAFF.